This T cell receptor beta chain appears in the sequencing data of a study of T cells and copy number aberrations in small-cell lung cancer. The CDR3 loop spans 13 amino acids. Germline-derived CDR1 and CDR2 are SGHVS and FNYEAQ. V lost 5 bases and J lost 8; bases outside the gene matches: 8. Normal lung tissue came from at least 2 cm beyond the tumor margin and showed no malignant cells. Data came from immunoSEQ multiplex PCR; TCRdb stores just in-frame clones and leaves some out. The profile shows fewer than 8,500 clones, about 72% of them singletons. This clone has a single count. This receptor was identified in a woman in her sixties or seventies with small cell lung cancer. Some clones in this sample may be carry-over from other donors' samples. The sample consisted of normal tissue next to the tumor. The V call is TRBV7-6, the J call TRBJ1-2; 7 nucleotides agree with TRBD1. In nucleotides, the CDR3 is TGTGCCAGCAGCCCAGGGGGGGCGAAAGGCTACACCTTC. Translation: CASSPGGAKGYTF.